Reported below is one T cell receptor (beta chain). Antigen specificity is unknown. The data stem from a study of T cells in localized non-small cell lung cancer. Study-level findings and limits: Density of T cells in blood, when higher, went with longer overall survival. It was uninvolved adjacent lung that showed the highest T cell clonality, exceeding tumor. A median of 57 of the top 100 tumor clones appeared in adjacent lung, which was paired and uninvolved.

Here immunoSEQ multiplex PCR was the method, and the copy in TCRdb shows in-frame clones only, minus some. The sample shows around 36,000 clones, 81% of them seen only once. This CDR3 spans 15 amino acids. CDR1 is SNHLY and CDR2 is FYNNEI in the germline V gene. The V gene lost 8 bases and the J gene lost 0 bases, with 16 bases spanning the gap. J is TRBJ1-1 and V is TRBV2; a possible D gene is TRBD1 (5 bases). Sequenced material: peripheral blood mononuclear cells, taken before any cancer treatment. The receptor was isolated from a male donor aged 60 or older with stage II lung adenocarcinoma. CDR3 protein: CASLPRGSMNTEAFF. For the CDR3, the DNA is TGTGCCAGCCTTCCCCGGGGCAGCATGAACACTGAAGCTTTCTTT.